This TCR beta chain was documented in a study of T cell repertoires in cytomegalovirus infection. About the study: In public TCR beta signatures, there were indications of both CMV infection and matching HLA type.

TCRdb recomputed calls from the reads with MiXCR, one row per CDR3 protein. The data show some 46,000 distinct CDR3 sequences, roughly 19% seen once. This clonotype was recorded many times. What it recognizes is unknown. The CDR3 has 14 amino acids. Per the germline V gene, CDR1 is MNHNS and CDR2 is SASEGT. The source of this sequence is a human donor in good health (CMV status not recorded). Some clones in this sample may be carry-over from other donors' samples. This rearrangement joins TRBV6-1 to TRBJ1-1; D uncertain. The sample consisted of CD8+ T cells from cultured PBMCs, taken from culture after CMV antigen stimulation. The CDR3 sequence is CASGGDRGNTEAFF. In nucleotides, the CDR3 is TGTGCAAGCGGCGGAGATCGAGGCAACACTGAAGCTTTCTTT.